This entry lists 27 T cell receptor beta chains sequenced from one sample in a study of blood T cells in healthy people across ages. A second PCR, run for 7 to 11 cycles, used a sample-barcoded 5' primer plus a J-beta primer mix. TCRdb processed the 5' RACE reads anew with MiXCR; each CDR3 protein has one entry. This sample yields just over 800,000 distinct CDR3 sequences, of which less than 80% are seen a single time; about a quarter belongs to the top ten. What was sequenced was blood. The receptors stem from a man aged 25 to 40 in good health.

The chain employs TRBV4-2 and TRBJ2-5; no definite D call. Germline assignment: CDR1 LGHNA and CDR2 YNFKEQ. V lost 0 bases, J lost 4 bases, and 15 bases lay in between. The CDR3 runs to 16 residues. CDR3 amino acids: CASSQEFEGRAETQYF. The DNA of the CDR3 is TGTGCCAGCAGCCAAGAATTCGAAGGCCGGGCAGAGACCCAGTACTTC.

This clonotype was seen a few times. The chain carries TRBV29-1 and TRBJ1-2, with D perhaps matching TRBD1 (6 bases). This CDR3 has 13 amino acids. Germline-derived CDR1 and CDR2 are SQVTM and ANQGSEA. V was clipped by 3 bases and J by 5 bases, with 13 bases between them. CDR3 residues: CSVDREGGYGYTF. CDR3 nucleotides: TGCAGCGTTGATCGGGAGGGGGGGTATGGCTACACCTTC.

The chain recombines TRBV15 with TRBJ2-3; D might be TRBD1 (5 bases). V gave up 1 base and J gave up 6 bases, with 14 bases separating them. CDR3 length: 15 residues. CDR1 and CDR2 from the germline V gene are LNHNV and YYDKDF (reference sequence). CDR3 bases: TGTGCCACCAGCAGAGCCAGGGAAGGGTGGGATACGCAGTATTTT. Translation gives CATSRAREGWDTQYF. The full variable domain, rest sourced from reference TRBV15 and TRBJ2-3, is DAMVIQNPRYQVTQFGKPVTLSCSQTLNHNVMYWYQQKSSQAPKLLFHYYDKDFNNEADTPDNFQSRRPNTSFCFLDIRSPGLGDTAMYLCATSRAREGWDTQYFGPGTRLTVL.

Only a few counts were recorded for this clonotype. Mismatch with germline at one junction end may stem from a read error. This sequence joins TRBV9 and TRBJ2-1, with 10 bases aligning to TRBD2. CDR3 length equals 15 residues. CDR1 and CDR2 (germline): SGDLS, YYNGEE. The CDR3 loop reads CASSVAGGTYNEQFF. The CDR3, as DNA: TGTGCCAGCAGTGTAGCGGGAGGTACCTACAATGAGCAGTTCTTC.

The sample holds one count of this clonotype. V and J are TRBV4-3 and TRBJ2-3; D unresolved. This CDR3 has 15 amino acids. V shed 0 bases and J shed 2 bases, with 9 bases lying between them. Looked up from germline, CDR1 is LGHNA and CDR2 is YSLEER. The CDR3 sequence is CASSQEVITTDTQYF. The CDR3 DNA is TGCGCCAGCAGCCAAGAAGTAATCACCACAGATACGCAGTATTTT.

This chain joins TRBV5-1 and TRBJ1-1; a possible D gene is TRBD1 (5 bases). Looked up from germline, CDR1 is SGHRS and CDR2 is YFSETQ. V lost 5 bases and J lost 5, with 10 bases in between. The CDR3 extends over 12 amino acids. CDR3 sequence reads: CASRYDSTEAFF. Written as DNA, the CDR3 is TGCGCCAGCAGATACGACAGTACTGAAGCTTTCTTT.

The V call is TRBV6-2 or TRBV6-3, the J call TRBJ2-7; 7 bases line up with TRBD2. The CDR3 sequence is 13 residues long. V lost 4 bases and J lost 2; bases outside the gene matches: 2. The V gene's germline CDR1 is MNHEY and CDR2 SVGEGT. CDR3 residues: CASSWEGAYEQYF. CDR3 sequence (DNA): TGTGCCAGCAGTTGGGAGGGAGCCTACGAGCAGTACTTC.

The chain couples TRBV12-3 or TRBV12-4 to TRBJ2-3, with 10 bases lining up with TRBD1. The CDR3 spans 14 residues. V dropped 8 bases and J dropped 2; count of bases not matched to a gene: 4. The CDR3 nucleotides are TGTGCCAGCGGGGACAGGGGCTACACAGATACGCAGTATTTT. Translated, it gives CASGDRGYTDTQYF.

J is TRBJ2-1 and V is TRBV10-3, with 8 bases identical to TRBD2. The V gene end was trimmed by 10 bases and the J gene end by 0 bases; junction bases not matched to a gene: 2. Germline V gives CDR1 ENHRY, CDR2 SYGVKD. The CDR3 covers 13 residues. CDR3 amino acids: CANSGDSYNEQFF. As DNA, the CDR3 is TGTGCCAATAGCGGGGACTCCTACAATGAGCAGTTCTTC.

The chain combines TRBV14 with TRBJ2-1; D may correspond to TRBD1 or TRBD2 (5 bases each). CDR1 SGHDN and CDR2 FVKESK come from the germline V gene. V lost 2 bases and J 8 bases, leaving 22 bases between the germline ends. CDR3 length: 17 amino acids. The CDR3 protein is CASSQRGWTSGFYEQFF. The CDR3 region has the DNA TGTGCCAGCAGCCAAAGGGGTTGGACCTCGGGGTTTTATGAGCAGTTCTTC.

This chain uses TRBV7-3 with TRBJ2-3; no reliable D call. The CDR3 runs 10 residues. The V and J ends lost 10 bases and 7 bases respectively, with 9 bases between them. Germline values: CDR1 SGHTA, CDR2 FQGTGA. The CDR3 protein is CATGRHTQYF. CDR3 nucleotide sequence: TGTGCCACCGGGCGGCATACGCAGTATTTT.

This chain uses TRBV9 with TRBJ2-2; unclear D gene. CDR3 size: 15 residues. V was cut by 0 bases and J by 4 bases, with 10 bases left in between. Germline-derived CDR1 and CDR2 are SGDLS and YYNGEE. CDR3 sequence (DNA): TGTGCCAGCAGCGTAGGGGCTTCAACCACCGGGGAGCTGTTTTTT. Protein: CASSVGASTTGELFF.

This clonotype was observed once. The V and J genes are TRBV27 and TRBJ2-1; D may match TRBD1 or TRBD2 (6 bases each). This CDR3 comprises 14 residues. The germline gives CDR1 MNHEY, CDR2 SMNVEV (reference sequence). Trimming took 7 bases from V and 4 from J, leaving 14 bases between them. The CDR3 sequence is CASKRGDGYNEQFF. CDR3 nucleotide sequence: TGTGCCAGCAAGAGGGGGGATGGTTACAATGAGCAGTTCTTC.

V gene TRBV7-2 combines with J gene TRBJ1-2, with D possibly matching TRBD1 (5 bases). Trimming shortened V by 3 bases and J by 4 bases, and 12 bases separated the two germline ends. The CDR3 has 14 amino acids. Germline V lookup: CDR1 SGHTA, CDR2 FQGNSA. The CDR3 spells CASSLGTRGYGYTF. For the CDR3, the DNA is TGTGCCAGCAGCTTGGGGACCCGGGGCTATGGCTACACCTTC.

This chain links TRBV15 with TRBJ2-1; D gene uncertain. Germline V gene lookup returns CDR1 LNHNV and CDR2 YYDKDF (reference sequence). With 1 base removed from V and 7 bases from J, the gap between germline ends came to 11 bases. There are 14 residues in the CDR3. The CDR3 DNA is TGTGCCACCAGCAGAGGTCAGGTTGGGAATGAGCAGTTCTTC. Its translation: CATSRGQVGNEQFF.

This chain uses TRBV6-1 with TRBJ2-4; TRBD1 matches at 7 bases. The CDR3 totals 13 residues. J lost 6 bases, V lost 11 bases, and 10 bases had no gene match. CDR1 and CDR2 from the germline V gene are MNHNS and SASEGT. The CDR3 spells CAARSTGTNIQYF. In DNA, the CDR3 is TGTGCCGCGCGCTCGACAGGGACAAACATTCAGTACTTC.

V usage is TRBV25-1 and J usage is TRBJ1-2; a possible D gene is TRBD1 (5 bases). The V end was cut by 2 bases, the J end by 7 bases, with 11 bases between. The CDR3 sequence is 13 residues long. Germline V gene data show CDR1 as MGHDK and CDR2 as SYGVNS. The CDR3 protein is CASSEVRGSGYTF. CDR3 in DNA: TGTGCCAGCAGTGAAGTACGGGGCTCTGGCTACACCTTC.

The sample holds a few counts of this clonotype. The CDR3 DNA follows: TGTGCCAGCAGCCCTGGAGAGACTCAGGAGACCCAGTACTTC. This translates into CASSPGETQETQYF. This sequence joins TRBV7-3 and TRBJ2-5; D is undetermined. Germline V CDR1 and CDR2: SGHTA, FQGTGA. The CDR3 runs to 14 residues. Trimming pared 5 bases from V and 5 bases from J, leaving 15 bases between.

This clonotype was seen once. V gene TRBV27 combines with J gene TRBJ1-2; D is perhaps TRBD1 (5 bases). The length of the CDR3 is 13 residues. CDR1 and CDR2 from the germline V gene are MNHEY and SMNVEV (reference sequence). V gave up 4 bases and J gave up 5 bases, with 11 bases separating them. CDR3 sequence reads: CASSSDNLYGYTF. In DNA, the CDR3 is TGTGCCAGCAGTTCGGACAATTTATATGGCTACACCTTC.

This clonotype was detected only a few times. The chain carries TRBV10-3 and TRBJ1-1, with D possibly being TRBD1 (6 bases). V lost 0 bases, J lost 1 base, and 12 bases lay in between. The CDR3 extends over 16 amino acids. The V gene's germline CDR1 is ENHRY and CDR2 SYGVKD. This chain's CDR3 is CAISESPGARNTEAFF. DNA for the CDR3: TGTGCCATCAGTGAGTCACCAGGGGCGAGGAACACTGAAGCTTTCTTT.

This clonotype was counted a few times. The J gene is TRBJ2-3, the V gene TRBV7-2, with TRBD2 matching 9 bases. The CDR3 totals 18 residues. Trimming took 5 bases from V and 1 from J; bases not matched to a gene: 13. From germline, CDR1 is SGHTA and CDR2 FQGNSA. The CDR3, as DNA: TGTGCCAGCAGCCGATTACCCAGGTCTAGCGGGGGCACAGATACGCAGTATTTT. Its protein product is CASSRLPRSSGGTDTQYF.

The CDR3 sequence is CASSQDRGPRGIEQYF. The CDR3 DNA follows: TGTGCCAGCAGCCAAGACAGGGGGCCACGTGGGATCGAGCAGTACTTC. The gene calls are TRBV14 and TRBJ2-7; 8 bases are shared with TRBD1. V dropped 0 bases and J dropped 6; count of bases not matched to a gene: 10. CDR3 length: 16 amino acids. Germline lookup yields CDR1 SGHDN and CDR2 FVKESK.

This chain connects TRBV2 to TRBJ1-4; 9 nucleotides match TRBD1. Trimming took 4 bases from V and 8 from J; bases not matched to a gene: 8. Per germline, CDR1 SNHLY and CDR2 FYNNEI. The CDR3 has 15 amino acids. The CDR3 here is CASSGGTGLGEKLFF. CDR3 sequence (DNA): TGTGCCAGCAGTGGCGGGACAGGGTTGGGCGAAAAACTGTTTTTT.

This chain connects TRBV10-3 to TRBJ2-7, with 12 positions matching TRBD1. In germline, CDR1 is ENHRY, CDR2 SYGVKD. The CDR3 is made up of 13 amino acids. V shed 9 bases and J 6 bases; nucleotides not matched to a gene: 6. The CDR3 DNA is TGTGCCATTAGAAGGGACAGGGGGCGCGAGCAGTACTTC. The encoded protein is CAIRRDRGREQYF.

The chain employs TRBV15 and TRBJ2-7; D is unclear. Per germline, CDR1 LNHNV and CDR2 YYDKDF (reference sequence). The CDR3 has 13 residues. Trimming shortened V by 4 bases and J by 2 bases, and 9 bases separated the two germline ends. CDR3 amino acids: CATSKGLTYEQYF. Written as DNA, the CDR3 is TGTGCCACCAGCAAGGGTCTTACCTACGAGCAGTACTTC.

The chain recombines TRBV3-1 with TRBJ1-2; D unclear. V lost 1 base to trimming and J lost 2 bases, with 8 bases between them. CDR3 size: 14 residues. Germline V CDR1 and CDR2: LGHDT, YNNKEL (reference sequence). CDR3 bases: TGTGCCAGCAGCCAAGTGGCGGGAAACTATGGCTACACCTTC. Translated: CASSQVAGNYGYTF. The variable domain in full, with the rest retrieved from reference TRBV3-1 and TRBJ1-2, is DTAVSQTPKYLVTQMGNDKSIKCEQNLGHDTMYWYKQDSKKFLKIMFSYNNKELIINETVPNRFSPKSPDKAHLNLHINSLELGDSAVYFCASSQVAGNYGYTFGSGTRLTVV.

This clonotype appeared a few times. CDR3 sequence (DNA): TGCGCCAGCAGCCAAGCGGGGCTTGACAGTGTTCAGTACTTC. It codes for CASSQAGLDSVQYF. This chain connects TRBV4-3 to TRBJ2-4; D could derive from TRBD1 or TRBD2 (5 bases each). This CDR3 has 14 amino acids. Per germline, CDR1 LGHNA and CDR2 YSLEER. V was shortened by 1 base and J by 11 bases, with 15 bases between the two germline ends.